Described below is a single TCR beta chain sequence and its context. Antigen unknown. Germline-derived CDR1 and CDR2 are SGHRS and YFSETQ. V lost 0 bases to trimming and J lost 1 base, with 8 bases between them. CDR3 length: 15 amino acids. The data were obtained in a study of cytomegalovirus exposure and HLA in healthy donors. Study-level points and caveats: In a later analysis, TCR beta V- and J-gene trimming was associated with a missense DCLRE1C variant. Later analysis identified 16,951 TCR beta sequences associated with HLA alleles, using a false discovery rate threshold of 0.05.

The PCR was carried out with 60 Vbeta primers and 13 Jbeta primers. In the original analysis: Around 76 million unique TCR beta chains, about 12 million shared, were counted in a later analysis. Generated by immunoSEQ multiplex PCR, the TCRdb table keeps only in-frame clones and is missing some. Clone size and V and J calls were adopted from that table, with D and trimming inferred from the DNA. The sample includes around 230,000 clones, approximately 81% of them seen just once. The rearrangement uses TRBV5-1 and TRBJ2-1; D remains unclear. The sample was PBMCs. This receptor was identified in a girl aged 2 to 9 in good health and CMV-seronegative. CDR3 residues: CASSLATGSYNEQFF. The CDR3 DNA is TGCGCCAGCAGCTTGGCGACGGGTTCCTACAATGAGCAGTTCTTC.